The sequence of this TCR beta chain was determined in a study of blood T cell repertoires in COVID-19. Between the trimmed V and J ends, which lost 2 bases and 4 bases, there was a span of 15 bases. This CDR3 is built from 15 residues. Germline CDR1 and CDR2: MGHRA and YSYEKL. Under the authors' procedure: Amplification from reference gene primers served as the basis for estimated nucleated cell counts. The table came from immunoSEQ multiplex PCR; TCRdb's copy has only in-frame clones and leaves some out. D and trimming come from the DNA, and the V and J calls and clone size come from that table. The table includes approximately 94,000 clones, more than 65% detected once.

The sequence came from a man between 65 and 79 years old with active or convalescent COVID-19. V and J are TRBV4-1 and TRBJ2-7; perhaps TRBD1 as D (6 bases). Sequencing was performed on peripheral blood. Written as DNA, the CDR3 is TGCGCCAGCAGCCAACCCTTCGGGACAATATACGAGCAGTACTTC. Translation gives CASSQPFGTIYEQYF.